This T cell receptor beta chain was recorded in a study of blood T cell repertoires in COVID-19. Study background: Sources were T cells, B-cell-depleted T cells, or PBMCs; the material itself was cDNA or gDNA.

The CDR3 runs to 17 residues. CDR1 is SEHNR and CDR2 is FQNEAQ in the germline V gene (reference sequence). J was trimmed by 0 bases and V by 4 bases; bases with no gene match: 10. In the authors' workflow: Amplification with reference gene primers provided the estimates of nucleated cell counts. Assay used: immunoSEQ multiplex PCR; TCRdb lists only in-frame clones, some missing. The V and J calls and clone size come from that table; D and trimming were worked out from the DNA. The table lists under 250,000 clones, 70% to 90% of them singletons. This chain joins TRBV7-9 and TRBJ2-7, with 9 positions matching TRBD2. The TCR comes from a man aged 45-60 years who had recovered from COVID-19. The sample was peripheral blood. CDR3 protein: CASSSTGFSGSSYEQYF. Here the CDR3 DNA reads TGTGCCAGCAGCTCGACAGGGTTTAGCGGGAGCTCCTACGAGCAGTACTTC. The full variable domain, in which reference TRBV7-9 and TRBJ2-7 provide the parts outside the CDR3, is DTGVSQNPRHKITKRGQNVTFRCDPISEHNRLYWYRQTLGQGPEFLTYFQNEAQLEKSRLLSDRFSAERPKGSFSTLEIQRTEQGDSAMYLCASSSTGFSGSSYEQYFGPGTRLTVT.